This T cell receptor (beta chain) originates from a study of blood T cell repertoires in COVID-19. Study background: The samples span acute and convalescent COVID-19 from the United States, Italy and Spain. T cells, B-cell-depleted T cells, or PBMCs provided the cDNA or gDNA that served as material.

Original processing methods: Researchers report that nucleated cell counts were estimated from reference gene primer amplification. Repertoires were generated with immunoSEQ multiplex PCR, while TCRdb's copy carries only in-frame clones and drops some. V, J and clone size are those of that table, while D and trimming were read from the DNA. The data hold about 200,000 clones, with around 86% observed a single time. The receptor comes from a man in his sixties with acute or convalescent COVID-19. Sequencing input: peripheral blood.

The CDR3: CASTGQGANQPQHF. The CDR3 nucleotides read TGTGCCAGCACTGGACAGGGGGCAAATCAGCCCCAGCATTTT. The chain uses TRBV25-1 and TRBJ1-5; TRBD1 matches 11 bases. The V segment lost 7 bases and the J segment 4 bases; nucleotides outside the gene matches: 3. The germline V gene has CDR1 MGHDK and CDR2 SYGVNS. The CDR3 spans 14 residues. Based on the CDR3 plus reference TRBV25-1 and TRBJ1-5, the full variable domain is EADIYQTPRYLVIGTGKKITLECSQTMGHDKMYWYQQDPGMELHLIHYSYGVNSTEKGDLSSESTVSRIRTEHFPLTLESARPSHTSQYLCASTGQGANQPQHFGDGTRLSIL.